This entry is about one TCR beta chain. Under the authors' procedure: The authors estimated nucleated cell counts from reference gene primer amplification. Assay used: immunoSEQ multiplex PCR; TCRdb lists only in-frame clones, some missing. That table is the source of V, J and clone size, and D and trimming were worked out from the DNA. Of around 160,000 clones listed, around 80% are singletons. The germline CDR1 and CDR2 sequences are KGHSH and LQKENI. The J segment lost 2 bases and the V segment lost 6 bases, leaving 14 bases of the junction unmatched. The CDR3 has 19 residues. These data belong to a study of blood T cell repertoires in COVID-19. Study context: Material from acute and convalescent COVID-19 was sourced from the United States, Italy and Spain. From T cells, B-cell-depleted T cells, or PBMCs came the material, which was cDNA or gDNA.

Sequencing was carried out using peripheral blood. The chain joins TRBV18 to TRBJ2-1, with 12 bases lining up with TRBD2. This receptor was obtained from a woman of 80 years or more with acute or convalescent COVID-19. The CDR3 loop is CASSPVPASGRVAYNEQFF. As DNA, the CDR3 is TGTGCCAGCTCCCCAGTCCCGGCTAGCGGGAGGGTCGCCTACAATGAGCAGTTCTTC.